This is a list of T cell receptor beta chains from one sample in a study of shared clonotypes between healthy human individuals. Some clones are missing from TCRdb's copy, which holds only in-frame ones; the method was immunoSEQ multiplex PCR. Of roughly 2.4 million clones listed, 90% to 96% were seen once; the top ten hold approximately 0.13%. The sequenced material came from naive CD4+ T cells sorted from blood. The origin of the receptors is a man aged 18 to 30 in good health. Both conserved end residues are part of each CDR3. The order of the fields is J gene, D gene, V gene, CDR3 length, CDR3 DNA, CDR3 protein. The D gene is left open where the match is weak.

TRBJ2-3,-,TRBV25-1,14,TGTGCCAGCAGTGAGACTCTTGGCACAGATACGCAGTATTTT,CASSETLGTDTQYF
TRBJ2-2,-,TRBV19,16,TGTGCCAGTAGTGCCTTGACAGGGGAGGGCACCGGGGAGCTGTTTTTT,CASSALTGEGTGELFF
TRBJ1-3,-,TRBV9,15,TGTGCCAGCAGCGTAGCAGGCGGAGCTGGAAACACCATATATTTT,CASSVAGGAGNTIYF
TRBJ1-2,TRBD1,TRBV18,15,TGTGCCAGCTCACCCCGACAGGGGGAGAACTATGGCTACACCTTC,CASSPRQGENYGYTF
TRBJ2-7,-,TRBV30,14,TGTGCCTGGAGTGCCAGGCAGGGAGGAGGAGAGCAGTACTTC,CAWSARQGGGEQYF
TRBJ2-5,TRBD2,TRBV7-3,16,TGTGCCAGCAGCTCGGGACTAGCGGGGGTTCAAGAGACCCAGTACTTC,CASSSGLAGVQETQYF
TRBJ1-4,-,TRBV6-5,11,TGTGCCAGCAGTTACGACGAAAAACTGTTTTTT,CASSYDEKLFF
TRBJ2-1,-,TRBV20-1,11,TGCAGTGCTAGAGTAAGCATCGGGCAGTTCTTC,CSARVSIGQFF
TRBJ2-3,TRBD2,TRBV5-1,15,TGCGCCAGCAGCTTGGCTGCGGGAGGGCGGGATACGCAGTATTTT,CASSLAAGGRDTQYF
TRBJ2-3,-,TRBV6-1,13,TGTGCCACCGAATCGGACGGCACAGATACGCAGTATTTT,CATESDGTDTQYF
TRBJ2-5,-,TRBV13,14,TGTGCCAGCAGCATCCGACAGGGAGGAGAGACCCAGTACTTC,CASSIRQGGETQYF
TRBJ1-2,-,TRBV28,12,TGTGCCAGCAGTCCAGACAGCTATGGCTACACCTTC,CASSPDSYGYTF
TRBJ1-4,TRBD1,TRBV9,18,TGTGCCAGCAGCCCCGCTCCCCCCAGGGGGTCAACTAATGAAAAACTGTTTTTT,CASSPAPPRGSTNEKLFF
TRBJ1-2,-,TRBV4-3,15,TGCGCCAGCAGCCAAGATCTCGCGGCTAACTATGGCTACACCTTC,CASSQDLAANYGYTF
TRBJ2-7,TRBD1,TRBV7-9,14,TGTGCCAGCAGGTTTAGCATGACAGGGGGCGAGCAGTACTTC,CASRFSMTGGEQYF
TRBJ1-3,-,TRBV6-4,16,TGTGCCAGCAGCTTGGGGGAAGGGAAGGCTGGAAACACCATATATTTT,CASSLGEGKAGNTIYF
TRBJ1-2,-,TRBV7-9,15,TGTGCCAGCAGCCCCCACGCTCTTGTGGTTGATGGCTACACCTTC,CASSPHALVVDGYTF